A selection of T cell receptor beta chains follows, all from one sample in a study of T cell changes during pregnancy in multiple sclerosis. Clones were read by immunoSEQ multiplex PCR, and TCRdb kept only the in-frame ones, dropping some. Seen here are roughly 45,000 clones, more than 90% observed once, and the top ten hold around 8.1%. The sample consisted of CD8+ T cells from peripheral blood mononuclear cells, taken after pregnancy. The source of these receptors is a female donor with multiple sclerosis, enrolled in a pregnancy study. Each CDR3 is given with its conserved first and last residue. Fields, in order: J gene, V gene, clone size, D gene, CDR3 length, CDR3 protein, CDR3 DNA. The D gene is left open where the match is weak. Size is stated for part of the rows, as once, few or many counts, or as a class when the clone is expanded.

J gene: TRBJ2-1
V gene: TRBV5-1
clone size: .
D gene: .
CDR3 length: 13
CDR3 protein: CASSLDTYNEQFF
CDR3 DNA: TGCGCCAGCAGCTTGGACACCTACAATGAGCAGTTCTTC

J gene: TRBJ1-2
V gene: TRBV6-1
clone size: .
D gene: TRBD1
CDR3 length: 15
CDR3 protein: CASSSPGTGPYGYTF
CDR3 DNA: TGTGCCAGCAGTAGTCCCGGGACAGGGCCCTATGGCTACACCTTC

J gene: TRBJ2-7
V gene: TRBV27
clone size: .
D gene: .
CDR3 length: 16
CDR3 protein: CASSPRGGHLAYEQYF
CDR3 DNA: TGTGCCAGCAGTCCCCGAGGGGGACATCTAGCCTACGAGCAGTACTTC

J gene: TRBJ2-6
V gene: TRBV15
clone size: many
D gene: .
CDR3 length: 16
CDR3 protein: CATSRDRGSGANVLTF
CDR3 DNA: TGTGCCACCAGCAGAGATCGGGGCTCTGGGGCCAACGTCCTGACTTTC

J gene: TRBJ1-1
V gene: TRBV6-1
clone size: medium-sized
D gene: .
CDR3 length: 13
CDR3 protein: CASSEAESGEAFF
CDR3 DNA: TGTGCCAGCAGTGAAGCGGAGTCCGGCGAAGCTTTCTTT

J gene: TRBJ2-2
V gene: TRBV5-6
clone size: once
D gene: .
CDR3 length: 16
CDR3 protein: CASSLDRDTHTGELFF
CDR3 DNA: TGTGCCAGCAGCTTGGACCGGGACACCCACACCGGGGAGCTGTTTTTT

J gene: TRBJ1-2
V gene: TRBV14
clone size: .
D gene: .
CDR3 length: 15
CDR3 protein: CASSQLQGTNYGYTF
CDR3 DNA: TGTGCCAGCAGCCAACTACAGGGAACGAACTATGGCTACACCTTC

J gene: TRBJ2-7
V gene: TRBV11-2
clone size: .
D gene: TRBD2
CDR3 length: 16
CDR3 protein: CASSYRDWLAGEEQYF
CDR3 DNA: TGTGCCAGCAGCTACAGGGACTGGCTAGCGGGAGAAGAGCAGTACTTC

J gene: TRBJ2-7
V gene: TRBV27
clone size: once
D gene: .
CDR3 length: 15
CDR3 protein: CASSPSIGQSYEQYF
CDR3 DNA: TGTGCCAGCAGTCCATCTATCGGACAGTCCTACGAGCAGTACTTC

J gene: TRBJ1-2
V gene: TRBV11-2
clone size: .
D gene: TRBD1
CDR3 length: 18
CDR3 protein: CASSLPRTGGHVHYGYTF
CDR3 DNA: TGTGCCAGCAGCTTACCCCGGACAGGGGGCCACGTACACTATGGCTACACCTTC

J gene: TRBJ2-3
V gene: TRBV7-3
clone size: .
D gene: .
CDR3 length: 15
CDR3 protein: CASSLDPGVTDTQYF
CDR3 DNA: TGTGCCAGCAGCTTAGACCCGGGGGTCACAGATACGCAGTATTTT

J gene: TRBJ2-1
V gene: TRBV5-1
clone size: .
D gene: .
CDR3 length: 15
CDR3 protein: CASSLKGPGYNEQFF
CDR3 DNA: TGCGCCAGCAGCTTGAAGGGGCCGGGTTACAATGAGCAGTTCTTC

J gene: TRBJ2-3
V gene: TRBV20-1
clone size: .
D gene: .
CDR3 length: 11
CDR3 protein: CSVNPTDTRYF
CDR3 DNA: TGCAGTGTTAACCCGACAGATACGCGGTATTTT

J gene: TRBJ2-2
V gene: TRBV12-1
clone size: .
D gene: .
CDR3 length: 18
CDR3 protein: CASSFAEFLTGEAGELFF
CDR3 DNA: TGTGCCAGCAGCTTTGCCGAATTTTTGACAGGGGAAGCCGGGGAGCTGTTTTTT

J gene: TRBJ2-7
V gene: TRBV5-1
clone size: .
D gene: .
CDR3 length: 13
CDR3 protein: CASSLALAYEQYF
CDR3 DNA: TGCGCCAGCAGCTTGGCTTTAGCCTACGAGCAGTACTTC

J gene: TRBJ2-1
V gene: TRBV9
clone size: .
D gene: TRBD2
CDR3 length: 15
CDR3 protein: CASTGGGSDYNEQFF
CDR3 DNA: TGTGCCAGCACGGGGGGGGGTAGCGACTACAATGAGCAGTTCTTC

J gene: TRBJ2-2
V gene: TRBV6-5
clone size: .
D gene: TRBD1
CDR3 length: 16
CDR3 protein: CASSYGQGPSTGELFF
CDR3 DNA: TGTGCCAGCAGTTACGGACAGGGGCCATCCACCGGGGAGCTGTTTTTT